The present T cell receptor beta chain was sequenced within a study of cytomegalovirus exposure and HLA in healthy donors. Repertoires were generated with immunoSEQ multiplex PCR, while TCRdb's copy carries only in-frame clones and drops some. The data contain over 150,000 clones, roughly nine tenths of them singletons. Looked up from germline, CDR1 is SGHAT and CDR2 is FQNNGV. V lost 5 bases and J 7 bases, leaving 11 bases between the germline ends. The CDR3 sequence is 13 residues long. The origin of this receptor is a young woman in good health and CMV-seropositive. This rearrangement joins TRBV11-2 to TRBJ2-2; D perhaps matches TRBD2 (5 bases). Source material: PBMCs. CDR3: CASSREGSGELFF. CDR3 in DNA: TGTGCCAGCAGCCGCGAGGGCAGCGGGGAGCTGTTTTTT.